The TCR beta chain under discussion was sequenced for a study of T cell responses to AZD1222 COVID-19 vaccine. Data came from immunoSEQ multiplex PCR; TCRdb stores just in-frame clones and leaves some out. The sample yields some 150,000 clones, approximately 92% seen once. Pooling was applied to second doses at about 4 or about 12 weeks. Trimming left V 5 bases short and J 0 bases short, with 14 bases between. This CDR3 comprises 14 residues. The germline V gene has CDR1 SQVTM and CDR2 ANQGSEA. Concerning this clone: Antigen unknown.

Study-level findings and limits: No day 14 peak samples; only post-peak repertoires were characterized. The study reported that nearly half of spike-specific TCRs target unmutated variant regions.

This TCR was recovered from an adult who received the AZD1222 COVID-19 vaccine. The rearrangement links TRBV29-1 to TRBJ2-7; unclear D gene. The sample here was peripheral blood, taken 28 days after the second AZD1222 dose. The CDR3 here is CSVSREPSSYEQYF. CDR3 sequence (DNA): TGCAGCGTTTCACGCGAACCAAGCTCCTACGAGCAGTACTTC.